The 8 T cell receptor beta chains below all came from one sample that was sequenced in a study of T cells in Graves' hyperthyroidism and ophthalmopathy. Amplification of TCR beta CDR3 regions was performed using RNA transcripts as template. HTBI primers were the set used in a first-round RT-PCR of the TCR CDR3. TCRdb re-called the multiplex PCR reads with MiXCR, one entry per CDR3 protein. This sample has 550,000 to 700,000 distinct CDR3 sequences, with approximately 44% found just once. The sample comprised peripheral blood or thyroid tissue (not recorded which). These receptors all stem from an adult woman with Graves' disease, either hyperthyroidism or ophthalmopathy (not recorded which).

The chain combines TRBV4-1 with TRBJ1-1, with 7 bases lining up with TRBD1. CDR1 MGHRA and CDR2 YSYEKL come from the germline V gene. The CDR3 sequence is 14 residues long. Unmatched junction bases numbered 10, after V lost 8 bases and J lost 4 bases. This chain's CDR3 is CASGRGGWSTEAFF. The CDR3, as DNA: TGCGCCAGCGGAAGAGGGGGCTGGTCCACTGAAGCTTTCTTT.

CDR3 DNA sequence: TGTGCCAGCAGCCCTAACTCAGGGGGGATCAGCGAAAAACTGTTTTTT. Its protein is CASSPNSGGISEKLFF. The rearrangement joins TRBV11-2 to TRBJ1-4; the match to TRBD1 covers 7 bases. The length of the CDR3 is 16 residues. Germline V gene data show CDR1 as SGHAT and CDR2 as FQNNGV. Losses at the gene ends were 5 bases for V and 8 bases for J; bases not matched to a gene: 14.

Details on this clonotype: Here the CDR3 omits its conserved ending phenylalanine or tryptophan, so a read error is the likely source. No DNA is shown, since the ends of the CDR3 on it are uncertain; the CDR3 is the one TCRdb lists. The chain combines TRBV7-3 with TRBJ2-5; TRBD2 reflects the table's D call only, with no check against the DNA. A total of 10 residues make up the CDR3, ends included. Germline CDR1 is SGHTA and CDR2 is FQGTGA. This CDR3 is CASSLMAGDT.

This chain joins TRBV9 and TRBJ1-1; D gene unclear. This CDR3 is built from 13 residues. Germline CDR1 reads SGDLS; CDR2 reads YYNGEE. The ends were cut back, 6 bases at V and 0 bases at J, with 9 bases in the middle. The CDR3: CASTLPVNTEAFF. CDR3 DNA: TGTGCCAGCACCTTACCAGTGAACACTGAAGCTTTCTTT.

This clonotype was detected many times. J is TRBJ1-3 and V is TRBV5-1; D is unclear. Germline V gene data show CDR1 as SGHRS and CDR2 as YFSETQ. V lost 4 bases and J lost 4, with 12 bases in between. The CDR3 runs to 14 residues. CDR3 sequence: CASSGTEGGNTIYF. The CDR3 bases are TGCGCCAGCAGCGGAACCGAGGGCGGAAACACCATATATTTT.

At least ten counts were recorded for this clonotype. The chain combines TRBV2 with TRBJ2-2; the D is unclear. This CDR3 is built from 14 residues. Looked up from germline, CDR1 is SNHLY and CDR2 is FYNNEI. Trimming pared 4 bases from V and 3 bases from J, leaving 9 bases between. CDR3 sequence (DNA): TGTGCCAGCAGTGGAGGCCCGGACACCGGGGAGCTGTTTTTT. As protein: CASSGGPDTGELFF.

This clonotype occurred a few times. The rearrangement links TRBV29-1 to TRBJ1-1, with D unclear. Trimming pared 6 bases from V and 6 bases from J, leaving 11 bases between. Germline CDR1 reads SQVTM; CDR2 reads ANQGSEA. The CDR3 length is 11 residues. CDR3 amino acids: CSVYSGAEAFF. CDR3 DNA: TGCAGCGTCTACAGTGGGGCTGAAGCTTTCTTT.

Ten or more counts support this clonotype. CDR3 residues: CATSALYSNQPQHF. CDR3 DNA sequence: TGTGCCACCAGTGCCCTATATAGCAATCAGCCCCAGCATTTT. The chain joins TRBV24-1 to TRBJ1-5; D is undetermined. There are 14 residues in the CDR3. V was trimmed by 5 bases and J by 0 bases, leaving 7 bases between them. Germline V gene lookup returns CDR1 KGHDR and CDR2 SFDVKD.